This T cell receptor (beta chain) derives from a study of blood T cells in healthy people across ages. V was pared by 7 bases and J by 2 bases, with 16 bases of the junction left unmatched. The CDR3 length is 18 residues. Through a sample-barcoded 5' primer and a J-beta primer mix, a second PCR was run for roughly 7 to 11 cycles. TCRdb re-derived calls from the 5' RACE reads in MiXCR, one entry per CDR3 protein. The data contain 1,300,000 or so distinct CDR3 sequences, roughly 60% of them singletons. The chain recombines TRBV12-3 or TRBV12-4 with TRBJ2-1; 8 nucleotides match TRBD2. Sequencing was carried out using blood. The receptor's source is a man between 18 and 35 years old in good health. The CDR3 nucleotides read TGTGCCAGCACTGGGCCGGGGACTAGTCTAATGGCCTACAATGAGCAGTTCTTC. Translated, it gives CASTGPGTSLMAYNEQFF.